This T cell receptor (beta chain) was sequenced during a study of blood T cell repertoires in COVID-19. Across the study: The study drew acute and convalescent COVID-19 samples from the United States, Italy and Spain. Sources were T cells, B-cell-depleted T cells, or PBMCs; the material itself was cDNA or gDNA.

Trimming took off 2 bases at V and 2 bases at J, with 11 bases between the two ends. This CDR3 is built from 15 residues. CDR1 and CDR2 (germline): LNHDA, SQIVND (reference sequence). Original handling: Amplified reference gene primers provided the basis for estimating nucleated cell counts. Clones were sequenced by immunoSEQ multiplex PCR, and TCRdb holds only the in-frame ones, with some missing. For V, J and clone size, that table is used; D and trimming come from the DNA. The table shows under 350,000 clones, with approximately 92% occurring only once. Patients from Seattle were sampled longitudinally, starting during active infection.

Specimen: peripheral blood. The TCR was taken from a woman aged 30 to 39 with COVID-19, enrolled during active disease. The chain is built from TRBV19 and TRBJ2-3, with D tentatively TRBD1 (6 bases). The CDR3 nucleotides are TGTGCCAGTAGTATACAGGACAGCTACACAGATACGCAGTATTTT. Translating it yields CASSIQDSYTDTQYF.